This T cell receptor (beta chain) originates from a study of T-cell reconstitution after alpha-beta-depleted transplantation in children. Study results and limitations: The origin of high day-60 TCRbeta diversity in some patients lay in surviving recipient T cells and thymic progenitors. After one year, T-cell counts and TCRbeta diversity mostly came from new T cells.

This CDR3 comprises 13 residues. CDR1 and CDR2 from the germline V gene are DFQATT and SNEGSKA (reference sequence). V lost 6 bases, J lost 7 bases, and 15 bases lay in between. A TCRbeta library incorporating unique molecular identifiers was prepared. TCRdb itself ran the PCR reads through MiXCR, one entry per CDR3 protein. The data hold 540,000 or so distinct CDR3 sequences, with 23% observed a single time. Notes on this clonotype: Its antigen is currently unknown.

This receptor was obtained from a boy younger than two who had a stem cell transplant for acute myeloid leukemia, so the T cells may come from the graft donor. The V gene is TRBV20-1, the J gene TRBJ1-4; D call uncertain. This specimen was PBMCs, mostly from graft donor cells, taken 360 days after TCRalphabeta/CD19-depleted stem cell transplant. This chain's CDR3 is CSAYARDIEKLFF. The CDR3 DNA follows: TGCAGTGCCTACGCAAGGGATATTGAAAAACTGTTTTTT.